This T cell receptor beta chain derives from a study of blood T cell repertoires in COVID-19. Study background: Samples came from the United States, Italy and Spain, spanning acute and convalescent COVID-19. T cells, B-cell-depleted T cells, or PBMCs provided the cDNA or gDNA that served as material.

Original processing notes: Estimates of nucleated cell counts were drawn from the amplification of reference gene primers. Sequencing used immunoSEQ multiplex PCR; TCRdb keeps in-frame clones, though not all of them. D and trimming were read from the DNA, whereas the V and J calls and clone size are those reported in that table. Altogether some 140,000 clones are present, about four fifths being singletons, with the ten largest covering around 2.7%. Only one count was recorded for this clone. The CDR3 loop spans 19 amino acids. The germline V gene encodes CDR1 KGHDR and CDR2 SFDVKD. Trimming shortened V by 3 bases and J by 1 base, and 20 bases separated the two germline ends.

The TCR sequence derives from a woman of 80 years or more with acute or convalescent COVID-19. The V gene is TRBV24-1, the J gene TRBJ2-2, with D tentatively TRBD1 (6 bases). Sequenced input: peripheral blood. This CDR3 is CATSDRKPPGTRNTGELFF. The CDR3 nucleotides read TGTGCCACCAGTGATCGAAAACCACCGGGGACACGGAACACCGGGGAGCTGTTTTTT.